This T cell receptor beta chain was obtained from a study of blood T cell repertoires in COVID-19 (TCRdb year 2020). With respect to the entire study: Collaborator samples came from the United States, Italy and Spain and covered acute and convalescent phases of COVID-19. The repertoires were released in a freely available public database meant as a resource for research on the immune response to SARS-CoV-2. The prospective study material was composed of cDNA or gDNA derived from T cells, B-cell-depleted T cells, or PBMCs. The dataset comprised deeply sampled blood TCRbeta repertoires from subjects exposed to, actively infected with, or recovered from COVID-19. Where HLA class I and class II types were available, the types were taken from metadata supplied by the sample provider, not from assay-based typing. The sample metadata nearly always contained a de-identified subject ID, COVID-19 status, age in years and sex. The samples were drawn from two sources: the first 160 participants of the ongoing ImmuneRACE study, and fewer than 1,500 subjects contributed by 6 global collaborators.

CDR1 and CDR2, per the germline V gene (reference sequence), are LNHDA and SQIVND. The CDR3 runs 15 residues from the cysteine to the phenylalanine. Only CDR3 DNA is held: 45 bases, read in frame from base 1. V lost 5 bases and J lost 1 base, and the count of bases not matched to a germline gene is 6. As regards this clone: No cognate antigen has been identified for it. Base qualities are not at hand, and no much larger clone is one base apart.

Enrolling through a virtual design, the prospective study's participants ranged in age from about 18 to 89 years and lived across some 23 United States geographic areas. In the prospective study, participants were assigned to cohorts based on the clinical history participants reported in a screening survey and a study questionnaire. Mobile phlebotomists in the prospective study collected whole blood, serum and a nasopharyngeal or oropharyngeal swab from every participant. Over a 2-month period, participants in the prospective study had the option of providing additional blood draws and questionnaires. Before DNA extraction, prospective study blood samples were shipped either frozen or at room temperature. TCRbeta CDR3 regions were amplified from genomic DNA by means of the immunoSEQ Assay, a bias-controlled multiplex PCR. In the authors' own workflow: The number of nucleated cells in each sample was estimated by amplification of reference gene primers within the assay. To quantify the absolute abundance of each unique TCRbeta CDR3 rearrangement, sequence reads were collapsed and filtered. For each sample, productive Simpson clonality was calculated as the square root of Simpson's diversity index across productive rearrangements. This is the immuneACCESS table as TCRdb keeps it, with only in-frame sequences that have V and J called. A part of the clones is gone; compared with another copy, unresolved V genes explain less than half, and the rest is unexplained. From that table come the V and J calls and clone size; the DNA was used to work out D and trimming. This sample gives about 220,000 clones in total; roughly 90% of them show up just once. Clones ranked in the top ten supply just over 2.5% of the sample.

Results and caveats for the whole study, not just this receptor: Clinical and demographic metadata were provided uncurated, with the amount varying by source and participant.

This receptor was identified in a woman aged 25 to 45 with acute COVID-19. What was sequenced was PBMCs or T cells enriched from blood (not recorded which). The sequence links TRBV19 to TRBJ1-1; the central 8 bases match TRBD1. The CDR3 has the sequence CASSLPGGWNTEAFF. Here is the DNA: TGTGCCAGTAGTCTGCCAGGGGGCTGGAACACTGAAGCTTTCTTT.